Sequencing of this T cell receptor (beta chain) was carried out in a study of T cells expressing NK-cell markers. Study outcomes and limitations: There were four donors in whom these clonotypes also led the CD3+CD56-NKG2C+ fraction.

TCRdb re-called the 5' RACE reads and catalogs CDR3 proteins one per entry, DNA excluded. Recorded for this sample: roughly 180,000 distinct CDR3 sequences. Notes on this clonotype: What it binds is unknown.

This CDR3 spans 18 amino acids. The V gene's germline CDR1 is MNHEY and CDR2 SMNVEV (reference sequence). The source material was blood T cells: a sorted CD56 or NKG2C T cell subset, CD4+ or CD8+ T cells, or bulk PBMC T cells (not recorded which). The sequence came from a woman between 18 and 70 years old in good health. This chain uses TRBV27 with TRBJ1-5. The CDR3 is CASSLGWRGGMVDQPQHF.